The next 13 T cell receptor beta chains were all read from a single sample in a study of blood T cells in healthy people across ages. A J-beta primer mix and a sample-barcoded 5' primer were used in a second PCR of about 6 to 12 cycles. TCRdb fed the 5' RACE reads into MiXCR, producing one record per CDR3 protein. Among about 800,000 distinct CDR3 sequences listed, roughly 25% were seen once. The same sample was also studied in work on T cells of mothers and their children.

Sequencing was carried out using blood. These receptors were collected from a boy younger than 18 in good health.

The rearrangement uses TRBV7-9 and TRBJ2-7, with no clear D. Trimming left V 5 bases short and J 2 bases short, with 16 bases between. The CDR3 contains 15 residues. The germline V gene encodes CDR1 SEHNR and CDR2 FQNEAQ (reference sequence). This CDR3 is CASSLISTAPYEQYF. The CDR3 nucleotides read TGTGCCAGCAGCCTAATTAGCACAGCTCCCTACGAGCAGTACTTC.

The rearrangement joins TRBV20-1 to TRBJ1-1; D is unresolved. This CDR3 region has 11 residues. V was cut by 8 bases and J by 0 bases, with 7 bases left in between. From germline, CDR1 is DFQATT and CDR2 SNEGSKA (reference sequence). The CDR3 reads CSSRVNTEAFF. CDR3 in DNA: TGCAGTTCAAGAGTGAACACTGAAGCTTTCTTT.

CDR3 region: CASSTGTSGSETQYF. CDR3 nucleotide sequence: TGTGCCAGCAGCACCGGGACTAGCGGTTCGGAGACCCAGTACTTC. J is TRBJ2-5 and V is TRBV21-1; no DNA check was done on the table's D call, TRBD2. TRBV21-1 counts as a pseudogene. The CDR3 is 15 residues long.

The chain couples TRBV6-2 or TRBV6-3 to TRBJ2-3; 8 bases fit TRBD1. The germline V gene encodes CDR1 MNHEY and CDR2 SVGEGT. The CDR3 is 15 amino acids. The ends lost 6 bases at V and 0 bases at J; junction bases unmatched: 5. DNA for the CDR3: TGTGCCAGCAGCGACAGGGGATCGAGCACAGATACGCAGTATTTT. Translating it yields CASSDRGSSTDTQYF.

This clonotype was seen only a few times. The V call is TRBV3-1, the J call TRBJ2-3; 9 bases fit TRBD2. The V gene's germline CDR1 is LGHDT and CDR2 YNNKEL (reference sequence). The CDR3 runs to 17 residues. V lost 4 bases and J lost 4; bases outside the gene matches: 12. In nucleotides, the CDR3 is TGTGCCAGCAGCCGCCCCCCCTTAGCGGGAGTCCCAGATACGCAGTATTTT. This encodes CASSRPPLAGVPDTQYF.

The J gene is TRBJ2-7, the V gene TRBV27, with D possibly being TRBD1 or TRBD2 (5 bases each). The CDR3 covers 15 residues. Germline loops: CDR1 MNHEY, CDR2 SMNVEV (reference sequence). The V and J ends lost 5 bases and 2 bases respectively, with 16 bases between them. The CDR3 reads CASSPPGTETYEQYF. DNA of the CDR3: TGTGCCAGCAGTCCTCCGGGGACGGAGACCTACGAGCAGTACTTC.

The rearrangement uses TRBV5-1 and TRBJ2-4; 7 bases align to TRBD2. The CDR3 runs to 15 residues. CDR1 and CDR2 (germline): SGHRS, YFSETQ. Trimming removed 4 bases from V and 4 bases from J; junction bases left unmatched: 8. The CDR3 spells CASSIGGIDKNIQYF. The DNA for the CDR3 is TGCGCCAGCAGCATCGGGGGGATCGATAAAAACATTCAGTACTTC.

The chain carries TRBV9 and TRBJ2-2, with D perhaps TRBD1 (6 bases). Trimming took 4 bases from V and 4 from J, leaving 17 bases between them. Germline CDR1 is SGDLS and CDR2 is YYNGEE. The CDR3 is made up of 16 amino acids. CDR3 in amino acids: CASSRRFQGSTGELFF. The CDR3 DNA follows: TGTGCCAGCAGCCGACGCTTCCAGGGGAGCACCGGGGAGCTGTTTTTT.

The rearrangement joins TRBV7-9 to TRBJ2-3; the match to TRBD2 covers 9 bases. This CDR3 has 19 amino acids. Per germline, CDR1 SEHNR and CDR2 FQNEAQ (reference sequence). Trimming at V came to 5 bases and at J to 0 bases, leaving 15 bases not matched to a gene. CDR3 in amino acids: CASSPEGGGAPWSTDTQYF. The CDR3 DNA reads TGTGCCAGCAGCCCCGAAGGCGGGGGGGCTCCCTGGAGCACAGATACGCAGTATTTT.

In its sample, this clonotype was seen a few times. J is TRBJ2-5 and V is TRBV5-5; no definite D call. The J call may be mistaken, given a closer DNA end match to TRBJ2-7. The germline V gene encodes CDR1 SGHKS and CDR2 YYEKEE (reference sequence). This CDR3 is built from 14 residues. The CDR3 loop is CASSQTGSTYEQYF. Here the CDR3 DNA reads TGTGCCAGCAGCCAGACCGGGTCCACCTACGAGCAGTACTTC.

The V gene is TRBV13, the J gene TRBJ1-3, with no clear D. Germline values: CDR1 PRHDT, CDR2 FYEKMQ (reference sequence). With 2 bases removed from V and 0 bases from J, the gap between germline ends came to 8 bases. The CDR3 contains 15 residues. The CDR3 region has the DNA TGTGCCAGCAGCTTAATGCGGTTCTCTGGAAACACCATATATTTT. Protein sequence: CASSLMRFSGNTIYF.

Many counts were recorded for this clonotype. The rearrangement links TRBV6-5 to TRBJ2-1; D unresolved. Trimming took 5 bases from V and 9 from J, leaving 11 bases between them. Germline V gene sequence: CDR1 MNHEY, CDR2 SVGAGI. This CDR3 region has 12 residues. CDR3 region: CASSKRWSEQFF. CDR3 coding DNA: TGTGCCAGCAGTAAAAGATGGTCTGAGCAGTTCTTC.

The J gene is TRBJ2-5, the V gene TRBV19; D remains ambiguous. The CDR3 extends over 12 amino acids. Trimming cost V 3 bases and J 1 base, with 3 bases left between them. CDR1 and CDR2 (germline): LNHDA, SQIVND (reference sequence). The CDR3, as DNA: TGTGCCAGTAGTATTGGCCAAGAGACCCAGTACTTC. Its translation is CASSIGQETQYF.